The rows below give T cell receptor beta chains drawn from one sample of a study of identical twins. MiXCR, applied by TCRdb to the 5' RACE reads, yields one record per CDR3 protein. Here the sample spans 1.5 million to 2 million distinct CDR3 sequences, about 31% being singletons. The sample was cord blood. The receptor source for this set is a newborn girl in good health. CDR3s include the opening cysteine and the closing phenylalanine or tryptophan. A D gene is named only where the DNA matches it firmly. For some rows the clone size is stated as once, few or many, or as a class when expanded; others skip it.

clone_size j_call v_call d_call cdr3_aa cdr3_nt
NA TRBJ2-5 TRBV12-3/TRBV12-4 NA CASREGTSGETQYF TGTGCCAGCAGGGAAGGGACTTCTGGGGAGACCCAGTACTTC
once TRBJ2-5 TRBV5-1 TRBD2 CASSLPLLAGRETQYF TGCGCCAGCAGCTTACCACTCCTAGCGGGGAGAGAGACCCAGTACTTC
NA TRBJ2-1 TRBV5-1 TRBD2 CASSPLAGVGIEQFF TGCGCCAGCAGCCCCCTAGCGGGAGTTGGTATTGAGCAGTTCTTC
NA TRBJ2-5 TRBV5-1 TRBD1 CASSLNAPATGGSQETQYF TGCGCCAGCAGCTTGAACGCCCCCGCAACAGGGGGCTCACAAGAGACCCAGTACTTC
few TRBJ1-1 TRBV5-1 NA CASSLEGVRLNTEAFF TGCGCCAGCAGCTTGGAAGGCGTCAGGTTAAACACTGAAGCTTTCTTT
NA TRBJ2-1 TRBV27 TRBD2 CASSLSSGGGYEQFF TGTGCCAGCAGTTTGTCTAGCGGGGGGGGATACGAGCAGTTCTTC
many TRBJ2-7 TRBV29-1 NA CSVEQYEQYF TGCAGCGTTGAACAGTACGAGCAGTACTTC
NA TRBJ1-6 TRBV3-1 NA CASSGRGGSPPHF TGTGCCAGCAGCGGGCGAGGGGGATCACCCCCCCACTTT
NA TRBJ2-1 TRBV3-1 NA CASSRTSTWGYNEQFF TGTGCCAGCAGCCGTACTAGCACTTGGGGCTACAATGAGCAGTTCTTC
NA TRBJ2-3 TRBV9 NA CASSVHGIKGGGGYAQYF TGTGCCAGCAGCGTACACGGGATCAAAGGGGGAGGAGGATATGCGCAGTATTTT
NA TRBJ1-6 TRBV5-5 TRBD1 CASSLDGQGRSPLHF TGTGCCAGCAGCCTCGACGGACAGGGCAGATCACCCCTCCACTTT
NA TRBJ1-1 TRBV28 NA CASSPFVSEAFF TGTGCCAGCAGTCCCTTCGTCAGTGAAGCTTTCTTT
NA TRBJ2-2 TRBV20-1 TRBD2 CSARDAGVENTGELFF TGCAGTGCTAGAGATGCGGGGGTAGAAAACACCGGGGAGCTGTTTTTT
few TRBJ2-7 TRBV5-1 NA CASSWRGAPTYEQYF TGCGCCAGCTCCTGGAGGGGGGCCCCTACCTACGAGCAGTACTTC
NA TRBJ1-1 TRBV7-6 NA CASSLTEITEAFF TGTGCCAGCAGCTTAACCGAAATCACTGAAGCTTTCTTT
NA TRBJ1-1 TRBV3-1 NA CASSQVPSTEAFF TGTGCCAGCAGCCAAGTACCGAGCACTGAAGCTTTCTTT
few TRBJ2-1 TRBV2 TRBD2 CASEGLVVPTPYNEQFF TGTGCCAGCGAAGGACTAGTAGTTCCTACTCCCTACAATGAGCAGTTCTTC
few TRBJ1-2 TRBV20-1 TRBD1 CSVRRDRPTYKPNYGYTF TGCAGTGTCCGCCGGGACAGGCCGACTTATAAACCTAACTATGGCTACACCTTC
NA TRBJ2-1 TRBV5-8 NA CASSLLATMVQFF TGTGCCAGCAGCCTGCTGGCGACAATGGTGCAGTTCTTC
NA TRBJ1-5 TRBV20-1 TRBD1 CSARLRQGGPQHF TGCAGTGCTAGGTTGCGACAGGGAGGCCCCCAGCATTTT
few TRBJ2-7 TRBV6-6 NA CASSYSADYEQYF TGTGCCAGCAGTTACTCGGCAGATTACGAGCAGTACTTC
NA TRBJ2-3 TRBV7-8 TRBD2 CASSFASGYSTDTQYF TGTGCCAGCAGCTTCGCTAGCGGGTATAGCACAGATACGCAGTATTTT
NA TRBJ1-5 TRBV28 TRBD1 CASSFRGLGQPQHF TGTGCCAGCAGTTTTAGGGGGCTTGGTCAGCCCCAGCATTTT
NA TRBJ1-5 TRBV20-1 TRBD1 CSASWTGVFQPQHF TGCAGTGCCAGTTGGACAGGGGTGTTCCAGCCCCAGCATTTT
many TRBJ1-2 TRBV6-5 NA CASSYGSYGYTF TGTGCCAGCAGTTACGGCTCCTATGGCTACACCTTC
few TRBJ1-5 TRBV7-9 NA CASSSGFFQPQHF TGTGCCAGCAGCTCAGGGTTTTTTCAGCCCCAGCATTTT
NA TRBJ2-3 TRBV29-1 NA CSVDKQAGHTQYF TGCAGCGTTGACAAACAGGCTGGACATACGCAGTATTTT
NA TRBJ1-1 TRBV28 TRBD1 CASRYIDRENTEAFF TGTGCCAGCAGATACATTGACAGGGAGAACACTGAAGCTTTCTTT
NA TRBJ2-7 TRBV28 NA CASLDRSSYEQYF TGTGCCAGCCTAGACAGGTCCTCCTACGAGCAGTACTTC
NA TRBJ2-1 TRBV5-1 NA CASGLLSSYNEQFF TGCGCCAGCGGCCTTCTGAGCTCCTACAATGAGCAGTTCTTC
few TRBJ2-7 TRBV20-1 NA CSALPGVEQYF TGCAGTGCCCTCCCGGGGGTCGAGCAGTACTTC
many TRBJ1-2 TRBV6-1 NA CASSESGTYGYTF TGTGCCAGCAGTGAATCTGGGACCTATGGCTACACCTTC
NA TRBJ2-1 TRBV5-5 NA CASSLGRRGVNNEQFF TGTGCCAGCAGCTTGGGACGGAGAGGGGTTAACAATGAGCAGTTCTTC